Sequencing of this T cell receptor (beta chain) was carried out in a study of blood T cell repertoires in COVID-19. For the study at large: Both acute and convalescent COVID-19 samples were obtained from the United States, Italy and Spain. T cells, B-cell-depleted T cells, or PBMCs provided the cDNA or gDNA that served as material.

This CDR3 contains 15 residues. Trimming took 1 base from V and 0 from J, leaving 9 bases between them. Germline-derived CDR1 and CDR2 are SGHRS and YFSETQ. The authors' processing: Estimated nucleated cell counts came from reference gene primer amplification. Only in-frame clones appear in the TCRdb table, and some are missing; sequencing was by immunoSEQ multiplex PCR. V, J and clone size are those of that table, while D and trimming were read from the DNA. The table has about 170,000 clones, about 80% seen once. This TCR was recovered from a man in his 70s with active or convalescent COVID-19. Sequencing input: peripheral blood. This chain connects TRBV5-1 to TRBJ2-3; no reliable D call. CDR3 region: CASSLPKASTDTQYF. CDR3 nucleotide sequence: TGCGCCAGCAGCTTGCCCAAAGCTAGCACAGATACGCAGTATTTT. Full variable domain (rest looked up from reference TRBV5-1 and TRBJ2-3): KAGVTQTPRYLIKTRGQQVTLSCSPISGHRSVSWYQQTPGQGLQFLFEYFSETQRNKGNFPGRFSGRQFSNSRSEMNVSTLELGDSALYLCASSLPKASTDTQYFGPGTRLTVL.